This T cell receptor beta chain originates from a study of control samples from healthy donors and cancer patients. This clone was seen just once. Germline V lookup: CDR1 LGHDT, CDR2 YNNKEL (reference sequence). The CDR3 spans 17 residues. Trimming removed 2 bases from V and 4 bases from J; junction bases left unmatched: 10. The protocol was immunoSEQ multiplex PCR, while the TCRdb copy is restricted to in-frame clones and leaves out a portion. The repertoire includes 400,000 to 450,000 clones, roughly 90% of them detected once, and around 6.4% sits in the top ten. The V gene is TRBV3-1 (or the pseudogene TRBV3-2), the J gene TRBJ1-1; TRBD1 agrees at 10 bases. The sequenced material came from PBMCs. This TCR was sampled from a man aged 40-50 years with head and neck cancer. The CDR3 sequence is CASSQLSSGTGVTEAFF. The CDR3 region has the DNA TGTGCCAGCAGCCAACTAAGCTCCGGGACAGGGGTCACTGAAGCTTTCTTT.